These 8 T cell receptor beta chains were all obtained from the same sample, sequenced in a study of cytomegalovirus exposure and HLA in healthy donors. PCR involved 60 Vbeta and 13 Jbeta primers. The method was immunoSEQ multiplex PCR; TCRdb's version includes in-frame clones alone and lacks a portion of them. The table has roughly 180,000 clones, 70% to 80% seen once. Sequencing used PBMCs. These receptors all come from a female donor in good health and CMV-seronegative.

As concerns this clone: Other DNA sequences in this specimen translate into the identical CDR3. The chain is built from TRBV19 and TRBJ1-1; D not resolved. The CDR3 runs 13 residues. CDR1 LNHDA and CDR2 SQIVND come from the germline V gene (reference sequence). V was shortened by 6 bases and J by 0 bases, with 8 bases between the two germline ends. The DNA for the CDR3 is TGTGCCAGTAGGGAGGGCTTGAACACTGAAGCTTTCTTT. This translates into CASREGLNTEAFF.

The chain couples TRBV5-6 to TRBJ2-3; 7 positions agree with TRBD1. The germline V gene encodes CDR1 SGHDT and CDR2 YYEEEE. With V trimmed by 5 bases and J by 3 bases, 6 bases remained unmatched. This CDR3 comprises 14 residues. CDR3: CASRRQGLTDTQYF. DNA for the CDR3: TGTGCCAGCAGAAGACAGGGATTGACAGATACGCAGTATTTT. The full variable domain, rest sourced from reference TRBV5-6 and TRBJ2-3, is DAGVTQSPTHLIKTRGQQVTLRCSPKSGHDTVSWYQQALGQGPQFIFQYYEEEERQRGNFPDRFSGHQFPNYSSELNVNALLLGDSALYLCASRRQGLTDTQYFGPGTRLTVL.

The J gene is TRBJ2-7, the V gene TRBV25-1; 10 bases map to TRBD1. The CDR3 extends over 16 amino acids. Germline lookup yields CDR1 MGHDK and CDR2 SYGVNS. V lost 1 base to trimming and J lost 7 bases; unmatched junction nucleotides: 10. The CDR3 here is CASSESSGTGANEQYF. The CDR3 coding sequence is TGTGCCAGCAGTGAATCTTCCGGGACAGGGGCAAATGAGCAGTACTTC.

J is TRBJ2-2 and V is TRBV7-6; 12 nucleotides line up with TRBD2. Trimming cost V 0 bases and J 4 bases; bases outside gene matches: 6. This CDR3 contains 18 residues. Germline CDR1 SGHVS, CDR2 FNYEAQ. The CDR3 loop reads CASSLAASGRGGTGELFF. The CDR3 DNA sequence: TGTGCCAGCAGCTTAGCGGCTAGCGGGAGGGGTGGCACCGGGGAGCTGTTTTTT.

V is TRBV30 and J is TRBJ1-3; D is uncertain. CDR1 is GTSNPN and CDR2 is SVGIG in the germline V gene (reference sequence). The CDR3 runs to 13 residues. Trimming took off 6 bases at V and 0 bases at J, with 9 bases between the two ends. The CDR3 DNA sequence: TGTGCCTGTATATCTAGCTCTGGAAACACCATATATTTT. Protein product: CACISSSGNTIYF.

The rearrangement joins TRBV28 to TRBJ2-7; maybe TRBD2 (6 bases). This CDR3 contains 12 residues. The germline V and J ends were trimmed by 7 bases and 6 bases, with 13 bases remaining between them. Per the germline V gene, CDR1 is MDHEN and CDR2 is SYDVKM. The chain's CDR3 is CASIGGLREQYF. DNA for the CDR3: TGTGCCAGCATCGGGGGATTACGCGAGCAGTACTTC.

In the case of this clone: Sequence at one end of the junction differs from germline and may be a read error. Written as DNA, the CDR3 is TGTGCCACCAGCAGAGGAAGGGAATCTGGGGCCAACGGCCTGACTTTC. Translated: CATSRGRESGANGLTF. V gene TRBV15 combines with J gene TRBJ2-6; the D gene is possibly TRBD1 (5 bases). The length of the CDR3 is 16 residues. The germline V gene has CDR1 LNHNV and CDR2 YYDKDF (reference sequence).

The chain has TRBV7-2 and TRBJ2-5; D possibly corresponds to TRBD2 (5 bases). TRBJ2-7 matches the DNA end more closely, so the J call is doubtful. The germline gives CDR1 SGHTA, CDR2 FQGNSA. The CDR3 loop spans 17 amino acids. The CDR3 loop reads CASSLVGGGFSSYEQYF. CDR3 in DNA: TGTGCCAGCAGCTTAGTAGGAGGCGGGTTTAGCTCCTACGAGCAGTACTTC.